Given below is one T cell receptor (beta chain) in context. Its matching antigen is unknown. The identical CDR3 is also encoded by other nucleotide sequences in the sample. V gave up 2 bases and J gave up 2 bases, with 9 bases separating them. In germline, CDR1 is SGHDN, CDR2 FVKESK. The length of the CDR3 is 14 residues. The study ran the assay at deep level. The assay was immunoSEQ multiplex PCR, and TCRdb's table has in-frame clones only and misses some. Among fewer than 3 million clones, roughly 90% were seen once, and the ten largest hold 0.37%. The data stem from a study of shared clonotypes between healthy human individuals. Study background: Per donor, CD8 memory used one plate, CD8 naive used two, CD4 memory used three and CD4 naive used three.

Study conclusions and caveats: Naive CD4 clonotypes were shared across a handful of donors at 4.5% to 6%.

The sequence was obtained from a man younger than 30 in good health. Some clones in this sample may be carry-over from other donors' samples. This rearrangement joins TRBV14 to TRBJ2-5; D is perhaps TRBD1 or TRBD2 (5 bases each). The sequenced sample was naive CD4+ T cells from PBMCs. Specified subset: CD45RA+ positively selected. CDR3 nucleotides: TGTGCCAGCAGCCAACGACAGCGGCAAGAGACCCAGTACTTC. It translates to CASSQRQRQETQYF. The whole variable domain, remainder taken from reference TRBV14 and TRBJ2-5, is EAGVTQFPSHSVIEKGQTVTLRCDPISGHDNLYWYRRVMGKEIKFLLHFVKESKQDESGMPNNRFLAERTGGTYSTLKVQPAELEDSGVYFCASSQRQRQETQYFGPGTRLLVL.